This TCR beta chain stems from a study of blood T cell repertoires in COVID-19. The germline gives CDR1 LNHDA, CDR2 SQIVND (reference sequence). Trimming pared 4 bases from V and 4 bases from J, leaving 11 bases between. The CDR3 has 14 amino acids. This clone turned up a few times. Repertoires were generated with immunoSEQ multiplex PCR, while TCRdb's copy carries only in-frame clones and drops some. The sample has fewer than 300,000 clones; around 89% are singletons. The source is a man aged 35 to 55 who had recovered from COVID-19. Sequencing was carried out using PBMCs or T cells enriched from blood (not recorded which). The chain couples TRBV19 to TRBJ1-5, with TRBD1 as a possible D gene (5 bases). The CDR3 bases are TGTGCCAGTAGTACCTCCGGGGGAAATCAGCCCCAGCATTTT. It is translated as CASSTSGGNQPQHF.